This entry lists 18 T cell receptor beta chains sequenced from one sample in a study of blood T cell repertoires in COVID-19. Assay used: immunoSEQ multiplex PCR; TCRdb lists only in-frame clones, some missing. The sample lists 170,000 or so clones; approximately 90% were seen once. Specimen: PBMCs or T cells enriched from blood (not recorded which). These receptors came from a woman aged 45-65 years who had recovered from COVID-19.

This clone came up a few times. The chain uses TRBV29-1 and TRBJ2-1, with 8 bases lining up with TRBD2. Germline V gene lookup returns CDR1 SQVTM and CDR2 ANQGSEA. V was pared by 5 bases and J by 6 bases, with 6 bases of the junction left unmatched. This CDR3 has 13 amino acids. In DNA, the CDR3 is TGCAGCGTTACCGAGCGGGGGCCCAATGAGCAGTTCTTC. It translates to CSVTERGPNEQFF.

The V gene is TRBV9, the J gene TRBJ1-2; D uncertain. The ends were cut back, 1 base at V and 6 bases at J, with 16 bases in the middle. Germline lookup yields CDR1 SGDLS and CDR2 YYNGEE. The CDR3 sequence is 15 residues long. In DNA, the CDR3 is TGTGCCAGCAGCGTACTCGCGGCAGTCCCCCATGGCTACACCTTC. Its translation: CASSVLAAVPHGYTF.

The chain employs TRBV7-8 and TRBJ2-5; 13 bases fit TRBD2. The CDR3 has 16 amino acids. V gave up 0 bases and J gave up 6 bases; unmatched junction bases: 4. The germline V gene has CDR1 SGHVS and CDR2 FQNEAQ. CDR3 in DNA: TGTGCCAGCAGCTTAGCGGGACTAGCGGGGCTGAAGACCCAGTACTTC. Amino acid sequence: CASSLAGLAGLKTQYF.

V usage is TRBV10-2 and J usage is TRBJ1-2; D gene ambiguous. Looked up from germline, CDR1 is WSHSY and CDR2 is SAAADI. The CDR3 loop spans 15 amino acids. The ends were cut back, 2 bases at V and 3 bases at J, with 13 bases in the middle. The CDR3 nucleotides read TGCGCCAGCAGTGAGGGCACTACATCCCACTATGGCTACACCTTC. Encoded protein: CASSEGTTSHYGYTF.

The V and J genes are TRBV7-2 and TRBJ2-7; 9 bases line up with TRBD1. CDR3 length equals 15 residues. Germline V gene sequence: CDR1 SGHTA, CDR2 FQGNSA. With V trimmed by 5 bases and J by 4 bases, 9 bases remained unmatched. The CDR3 loop is CASSLQRQGVYEQYF. In DNA form, the CDR3 reads TGTGCCAGCAGCCTCCAAAGACAGGGGGTATACGAGCAGTACTTC.

The chain combines TRBV6-1 with TRBJ1-5; 7 nucleotides agree with TRBD1. CDR3 length equals 14 residues. Germline lookup yields CDR1 MNHNS and CDR2 SASEGT. J gave up 6 bases and V 3 bases, and 5 bases lay outside the gene matches. Here the CDR3 reads CASSDRGRGQPQHF. Here the CDR3 DNA reads TGTGCCAGCAGTGACAGGGGGAGAGGTCAGCCCCAGCATTTT.

This sequence joins TRBV4-2 and TRBJ2-1, with D maybe TRBD1 (6 bases). V shed 0 bases and J shed 12 bases, with 15 bases lying between them. This CDR3 has 14 amino acids. Germline-derived CDR1 and CDR2 are LGHNA and YNFKEQ. The CDR3 sequence is CASSQEGAEGGQFF. The DNA of the CDR3 is TGTGCCAGCAGCCAAGAGGGGGCGGAAGGGGGGCAGTTCTTC.

This clone was found once. The chain is built from TRBV12-3 or TRBV12-4 and TRBJ1-6; TRBD1 matches at 9 bases. The CDR3 consists of 13 residues. J was trimmed by 8 bases and V by 7 bases; bases with no gene match: 3. CDR3 nucleotide sequence: TGTGCCAGCACCAGGACAGGGGATTCACCCCTCCACTTT. It translates to CASTRTGDSPLHF.

The rearrangement uses TRBV28 and TRBJ1-1; D may be TRBD1 (6 bases). This CDR3 has 18 amino acids. The germline CDR1 and CDR2 sequences are MDHEN and SYDVKM. Trimming pared 7 bases from V and 2 bases from J, leaving 26 bases between. CDR3 bases: TGTGCCAGCACCAATTTTTGGAGAAATCGGGACATTAACACTGAAGCTTTCTTT. It codes for CASTNFWRNRDINTEAFF.

The J gene is TRBJ2-7, the V gene TRBV27; maybe TRBD2 (5 bases). CDR3 size: 12 residues. Germline CDR1 and CDR2: MNHEY and SMNVEV (reference sequence). The ends were cut back, 2 bases at V and 6 bases at J, with 8 bases in the middle. The CDR3 reads CASSLSGGEQYF. CDR3 DNA: TGTGCCAGCAGTTTAAGCGGCGGCGAGCAGTACTTC.

CDR3: CATSDPGLADREQFF. CDR3 nucleotides: TGTGCCACCAGTGATCCGGGACTAGCGGACAGAGAGCAGTTCTTC. This chain joins TRBV24-1 and TRBJ2-1; 11 bases agree with TRBD2. Germline V lookup: CDR1 KGHDR, CDR2 SFDVKD. Trimming took 3 bases from V and 10 from J; bases not matched to a gene: 7. The CDR3 runs 15 residues.

CDR3 DNA: TGTGCCAGCAGAACTAGCGGGGGCCACAATGAGCAGTTCTTC. This translates into CASRTSGGHNEQFF. V is TRBV6-8 and J is TRBJ2-1, with TRBD2 matching 11 bases. J gave up 5 bases and V 6 bases, and 3 bases lay outside the gene matches. Germline V CDR1 and CDR2: MNHGY, SAAAGT. The length of the CDR3 is 14 residues.

The chain has TRBV19 and TRBJ2-3; possibly TRBD1 for D (6 bases). From germline, CDR1 is LNHDA and CDR2 SQIVND (reference sequence). This CDR3 region has 16 residues. Trimming took off 4 bases at V and 5 bases at J, with 19 bases between the two ends. In DNA form, the CDR3 reads TGTGCCAGTAGTACACGGCAGGACAGTTCAAGAGATACGCAGTATTTT. Translating it yields CASSTRQDSSRDTQYF.

V usage is TRBV7-9 and J usage is TRBJ2-5; no clear D gene. CDR1 and CDR2 from the germline V gene are SEHNR and FQNEAQ (reference sequence). The CDR3 loop spans 16 amino acids. The V gene lost 4 bases and the J gene lost 7 bases, with 22 bases spanning the gap. The DNA for the CDR3 is TGTGCCAGCAGCTCCACTTGGGTAGGCGCCACGGGGACCCAGTACTTC. Its protein is CASSSTWVGATGTQYF.

The chain is built from TRBV6-5 and TRBJ2-7, with TRBD2 matching 9 bases. Germline CDR1 reads MNHEY; CDR2 reads SVGAGI. V lost 0 bases and J lost 3; bases outside the gene matches: 3. The CDR3 spans 15 residues. The chain's CDR3 is CASSYSSSGVYEQYF. For the CDR3, the DNA is TGTGCCAGCAGTTACTCGTCTAGCGGGGTCTACGAGCAGTACTTC.

CDR3 bases: TGTGCCAGCAGTTCAGCAGGGAGGAACTATGGCTACACCTTC. Amino acid sequence: CASSSAGRNYGYTF. This chain uses TRBV6-5 with TRBJ1-2; possible D gene TRBD1, 5 bases. Trimming stripped 4 bases from V and 2 bases from J, with 11 bases between. The CDR3 sequence is 14 residues long. The V gene's germline CDR1 is MNHEY and CDR2 SVGAGI.

The J gene is TRBJ1-3, the V gene TRBV7-9; TRBD1 is a possible D gene (6 bases). CDR1 SEHNR and CDR2 FQNEAQ come from the germline V gene (reference sequence). The germline V and J ends were trimmed by 5 bases and 0 bases, with 11 bases remaining between them. CDR3 length: 15 residues. The CDR3: CASSTDRSSGNTIYF. Here the CDR3 DNA reads TGTGCCAGCAGCACCGACAGGAGCTCTGGAAACACCATATATTTT.

This clone showed up just a few times. V and J are TRBV19 and TRBJ1-2; 7 bases fit TRBD1. CDR3 length: 15 amino acids. The ends lost 1 base at V and 5 bases at J; junction bases unmatched: 7. The germline gives CDR1 LNHDA, CDR2 SQIVND (reference sequence). The chain's CDR3 is CASSIGTGTVYGYTF. The CDR3 nucleotides are TGTGCCAGTAGTATAGGAACCGGGACAGTTTATGGCTACACCTTC.